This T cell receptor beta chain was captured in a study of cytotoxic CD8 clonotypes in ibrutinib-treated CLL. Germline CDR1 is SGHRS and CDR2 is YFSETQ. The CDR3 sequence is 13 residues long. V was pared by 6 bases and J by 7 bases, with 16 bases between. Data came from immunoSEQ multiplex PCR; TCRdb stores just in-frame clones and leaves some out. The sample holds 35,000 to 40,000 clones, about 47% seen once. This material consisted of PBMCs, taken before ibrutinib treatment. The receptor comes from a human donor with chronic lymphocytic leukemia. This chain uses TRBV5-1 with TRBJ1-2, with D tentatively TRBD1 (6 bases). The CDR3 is CASTGEGRAGYTF. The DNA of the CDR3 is TGCGCCAGCACAGGGGAAGGTCGTGCTGGCTACACCTTC.